This is a list of T cell receptor beta chains from one sample in a study of CD8 T cells in Susac syndrome. One entry per CDR3 protein results from TCRdb running MiXCR on the immunoSEQ multiplex PCR reads. Counted here are around 180,000 distinct CDR3 sequences, over 85% occurring once; the ten biggest clones make up 0.09% to 0.095%. Sequencing input: CD4+ T cells from PBMCs. All receptors come from a human donor with multiple sclerosis. Both conserved end residues are part of each CDR3. D genes are given only for firm matches. Expanded clones are given a class, and other clones once, few, many or no size at all.

CDR3aa	CDR3nt	abundance	d_gene	j_gene	v_gene
CASSGLAKVGLFF	TGTGCCAGCAGTGGGCTAGCAAAGGTCGGGCTGTTTTTT	.	.	TRBJ2-2	TRBV6-2/TRBV6-3
CSAIRRDLTYEQYF	TGCAGTGCTATCCGGCGGGACCTAACCTACGAGCAGTACTTC	.	.	TRBJ2-7	TRBV20-1
CASSPTSRGRATEQYF	TGTGCCAGCTCACCCACCAGTCGGGGAAGGGCCACCGAGCAGTACTTC	.	.	TRBJ2-7	TRBV18
CATSDPSDSTEAFF	TGTGCCACCAGTGATCCCTCGGACAGCACTGAAGCTTTCTTT	.	.	TRBJ1-1	TRBV24-1
CASSLVARGIFKNTEAFF	TGTGCCAGCAGCTTAGTGGCTAGGGGAATCTTTAAGAACACTGAAGCTTTCTTT	.	.	TRBJ1-1	TRBV7-9
CASGRTVYGYTF	TGTGCCAGCGGTAGGACAGTCTATGGCTACACCTTC	.	.	TRBJ1-2	TRBV28
CASSLFTGRQETQYF	TGTGCCAGCAGCTTATTTACAGGGAGACAAGAGACCCAGTACTTC	.	.	TRBJ2-5	TRBV7-3
CASSSGLGWTDTQYF	TGTGCCAGCAGTTCAGGACTCGGGTGGACAGATACGCAGTATTTT	.	.	TRBJ2-3	TRBV12-3/TRBV12-4
CSLDGSSYNEQFF	TGCAGCCTTGACGGGAGCTCCTACAATGAGCAGTTCTTC	.	.	TRBJ2-1	TRBV29-1
CASSQGPGSYNEQFF	TGCGCCAGCAGCCAAGGGCCAGGCTCCTACAATGAGCAGTTCTTC	once	.	TRBJ2-1	TRBV4-1
CASSLGASDTEAFF	TGTGCCAGCAGCTTAGGGGCGTCGGACACTGAAGCTTTCTTT	.	.	TRBJ1-1	TRBV7-2
CASSLAAGREQFF	TGTGCCAGCAGTTTAGCCGCTGGGAGGGAGCAGTTCTTC	.	.	TRBJ2-1	TRBV12-3/TRBV12-4
CASSLAGLITGAFF	TGTGCCAGCAGCTTAGCAGGGCTCATAACGGGAGCTTTCTTT	.	.	TRBJ1-1	TRBV7-9
CSARGQEGAGQETQYF	TGCAGTGCTAGAGGGCAAGAGGGGGCAGGTCAAGAGACCCAGTACTTC	.	TRBD1	TRBJ2-5	TRBV20-1
CASSVDGRGRTGELFF	TGTGCCAGCAGCGTAGACGGCAGGGGTCGCACCGGGGAGCTGTTTTTT	once	.	TRBJ2-2	TRBV9
CAGQGEEKLFF	TGTGCCGGTCAGGGGGAGGAAAAACTGTTTTTT	.	TRBD1	TRBJ1-4	TRBV10-3
CSARDGGSGANVLTF	TGCAGTGCCAGAGATGGGGGGTCTGGGGCCAACGTCCTGACTTTC	.	.	TRBJ2-6	TRBV20-1
CASRSPTSGRAGEQFF	TGTGCCAGTAGATCCCCGACTAGCGGGAGGGCCGGGGAGCAGTTCTTC	.	TRBD2	TRBJ2-1	TRBV19
CASSTTVANYGYTF	TGTGCCAGCAGTACGACGGTAGCTAACTATGGCTACACCTTC	.	.	TRBJ1-2	TRBV28
CASSVGAGELFF	TGTGCCAGCAGTGTAGGTGCCGGGGAGCTGTTTTTT	.	.	TRBJ2-2	TRBV2
CASSLIRNTEAFF	TGTGCCAGCAGTTTAATCAGGAACACTGAAGCTTTCTTT	few	.	TRBJ1-1	TRBV28
CASSLSAGREKGYTF	TGTGCCAGCAGTTTATCCGCTGGGAGGGAGAAGGGCTACACCTTC	once	.	TRBJ1-2	TRBV28
CASSLWREQFF	TGTGCCAGCAGTCTTTGGCGGGAGCAGTTCTTC	.	.	TRBJ2-1	TRBV28
CSAKFLRFHSNQPQHF	TGCAGTGCTAAATTCCTCCGGTTTCATAGCAATCAGCCCCAGCATTTT	.	.	TRBJ1-5	TRBV20-1
CASSRTGELFF	TGTGCCAGCAGTCGAACCGGGGAGCTGTTTTTT	few	.	TRBJ2-2	TRBV6-2/TRBV6-3
CASSLRVTSGYEQYF	TGTGCCAGCAGCTTACGGGTGACTAGCGGGTACGAGCAGTACTTC	.	TRBD2	TRBJ2-7	TRBV7-2
CASSFRGGANTGELFF	TGTGCCAGCAGCTTTAGGGGCGGGGCGAACACCGGGGAGCTGTTTTTT	.	.	TRBJ2-2	TRBV11-1
CASSQNNQPQHF	TGTGCCAGCAGCCAGAATAATCAGCCCCAGCATTTT	.	.	TRBJ1-5	TRBV12-3/TRBV12-4
CASSAGPRDRPSNQPQHF	TGCGCCAGCAGTGCGGGCCCTCGGGACAGGCCGTCCAATCAGCCCCAGCATTTT	.	TRBD1	TRBJ1-5	TRBV23-1
CAGDGTHAKNIQYF	TGTGCCGGCGATGGGACACACGCCAAAAACATTCAGTACTTC	.	.	TRBJ2-4	TRBV21-1
CASNDPRSGELFF	TGTGCCAGCAACGACCCACGATCCGGGGAGCTGTTTTTT	.	.	TRBJ2-2	TRBV6-5
CASRATGEANYGYTF	TGTGCCAGTAGAGCTACAGGGGAAGCTAACTATGGCTACACCTTC	.	TRBD1	TRBJ1-2	TRBV19
CASSLPGPGDGYTF	TGTGCCAGCAGCTTGCCGGGACCTGGGGATGGCTACACCTTC	.	.	TRBJ1-2	TRBV5-4
CASSLMGAGANVLTF	TGTGCCAGCAGTTTAATGGGGGCTGGGGCCAACGTCCTGACTTTC	.	.	TRBJ2-6	TRBV12-3/TRBV12-4
CASSTCRVTCEQYF	TGTGCCAGCAGTACATGCCGGGTAACTTGCGAGCAGTACTTC	.	.	TRBJ2-7	TRBV12-3/TRBV12-4
CASSKYGIGSYEQYF	TGCGCCAGCAGCAAGTACGGGATCGGGTCCTACGAGCAGTACTTC	.	.	TRBJ2-7	TRBV4-3
CASSVGPTGSEQFF	TGTGCCAGCAGCGTGGGCCCGACTGGGTCTGAGCAGTTCTTC	.	.	TRBJ2-1	TRBV9
CTVLGGGPREQFF	TGCACCGTCCTCGGCGGCGGTCCCCGGGAGCAGTTCTTC	.	.	TRBJ2-1	TRBV1
CASRAPQGQYYGYTF	TGTGCCAGCAGGGCCCCCCAGGGACAGTACTATGGCTACACCTTC	.	TRBD1	TRBJ1-2	TRBV28
CASSPPDANSGNTIYF	TGTGCCAGCTCACCACCAGACGCCAACTCTGGAAACACCATATATTTT	.	.	TRBJ1-3	TRBV18
CSATHRGTFSNSYEQYF	TGCAGTGCTACCCACCGAGGGACTTTCAGTAATTCCTACGAGCAGTACTTC	.	.	TRBJ2-7	TRBV20-1